Below are 10 T cell receptor beta chains sequenced from a single sample in a study of identical twins. From the 5' RACE reads, TCRdb called clonotypes with MiXCR, one entry per CDR3 protein. The data contain 400,000 to 650,000 distinct CDR3 sequences, roughly a fifth of them singletons. Another study also made use of these data, one on T cells expressing NK-cell markers.

Material for sequencing was CD4+ T cells sorted from blood. These receptors all come from a woman aged 18 to 35 in good health.

The sample holds a few counts of this clonotype. The CDR3 protein is CASSQDGGLAGPYEQYF. The CDR3 nucleotides read TGTGCCAGCAGCCAAGATGGTGGACTAGCGGGCCCCTACGAGCAGTACTTC. The chain employs TRBV3-1 and TRBJ2-7; 11 nucleotides match TRBD2. Germline assignment: CDR1 LGHDT and CDR2 YNNKEL (reference sequence). With 0 bases clipped from V and 2 bases from J, the junction kept 6 bases outside the gene matches. This CDR3 is 17 amino acids long.

The table lists this clonotype with a few counts. This sequence joins TRBV21-1 and TRBJ2-7; the DNA was not compared with TRBD2, the D call given in the table. TRBV21-1 is a pseudogene locus. There are 16 residues in the CDR3. As DNA, the CDR3 is TGTGCCAGCAGCAAAAATAGGGGGTCTAGCCATTACGAGCAGTACTTC. This codes for CASSKNRGSSHYEQYF.

This clonotype occurred a few times. The chain carries TRBV5-1 and TRBJ2-5; TRBD1 is a possible D gene (6 bases). Per the germline V gene, CDR1 is SGHRS and CDR2 is YFSETQ. Trimming removed 1 base at V and 4 bases at J, with 8 bases between. The CDR3 is 13 residues long. The CDR3 loop reads CASSLTGLETQYF. Here the CDR3 DNA reads TGCGCCAGCAGCTTGACAGGGCTAGAGACCCAGTACTTC.

V gene TRBV7-9 combines with J gene TRBJ2-7; TRBD1 might be the D (6 bases). The ends were cut back, 0 bases at V and 6 bases at J, with 12 bases in the middle. This CDR3 has 14 residues. CDR1 and CDR2 from the germline V gene are SEHNR and FQNEAQ (reference sequence). The chain's CDR3 is CASSLAGASLEQYF. The CDR3 DNA is TGTGCCAGCAGCTTAGCGGGGGCTAGTCTCGAGCAGTACTTC.

CDR3: CASSLGRGTSGGAYEQFF. DNA of the CDR3: TGTGCCAGCAGCTTAGGGCGTGGGACTAGCGGGGGGGCCTATGAGCAGTTCTTC. The chain couples TRBV7-2 to TRBJ2-1; TRBD2 matches at 16 bases. The CDR3 is 18 amino acids. Germline CDR1 is SGHTA and CDR2 is FQGNSA. Losses at the gene ends were 1 base for V and 8 bases for J; bases not matched to a gene: 8. Combining the CDR3 with reference TRBV7-2 and TRBJ2-1 gives the whole variable domain GAGVSQSPSNKVTEKGKDVELRCDPISGHTALYWYRQSLGQGLEFLIYFQGNSAPDKSGLPSDRFSAERTGGSVSTLTIQRTQQEDSAVYLCASSLGRGTSGGAYEQFFGPGTRLTVL.

V is TRBV10-3 and J is TRBJ2-3, with TRBD2 identical over 7 bases. Germline V gene sequence: CDR1 ENHRY, CDR2 SYGVKD. The J segment lost 5 bases and the V segment lost 4 bases, leaving 6 bases of the junction unmatched. This CDR3 comprises 14 residues. The DNA of the CDR3 is TGTGCCATCAGTGCCGCTAGCGGTGTAGATACGCAGTATTTT. As protein: CAISAASGVDTQYF.

This clonotype was counted a few times. The chain has TRBV7-2 and TRBJ1-1; D is unresolved. CDR1 and CDR2 (germline): SGHTA, FQGNSA. The CDR3 totals 14 residues. Trimming removed 2 bases from V and 0 bases from J, with 7 bases in between. The CDR3 protein is CASSLYLVNTEAFF. CDR3 nucleotides: TGTGCCAGCAGCTTATATTTAGTGAACACTGAAGCTTTCTTT.

This clonotype has more than one count but fewer than ten. J is TRBJ1-2 and V is TRBV5-1; TRBD1 matches 7 bases. Germline assignment: CDR1 SGHRS and CDR2 YFSETQ. The ends lost 4 bases at V and 1 base at J; junction bases unmatched: 4. CDR3 size: 14 residues. CDR3 region: CASSPGTVNYGYTF. In DNA form, the CDR3 reads TGCGCCAGCAGCCCGGGGACAGTTAACTATGGCTACACCTTC.

This clonotype was found a few times. This chain joins TRBV5-1 and TRBJ2-2; unclear D gene. CDR3 length: 16 amino acids. Germline V gene data show CDR1 as SGHRS and CDR2 as YFSETQ. Trimming took 0 bases from V and 2 from J, leaving 11 bases between them. The CDR3 is CASSLVSYSNTGELFF. Written as DNA, the CDR3 is TGCGCCAGCAGCTTGGTATCGTACTCCAACACCGGGGAGCTGTTTTTT.

The chain links TRBV21-1 to TRBJ2-2. TRBV21-1 is designated a pseudogene. The CDR3 extends over 15 amino acids. CDR3 protein: CASSKADRGPRELFF. DNA for the CDR3: TGTGCCAGCAGCAAAGCAGATCGAGGACCCCGGGAGCTGTTTTTT.